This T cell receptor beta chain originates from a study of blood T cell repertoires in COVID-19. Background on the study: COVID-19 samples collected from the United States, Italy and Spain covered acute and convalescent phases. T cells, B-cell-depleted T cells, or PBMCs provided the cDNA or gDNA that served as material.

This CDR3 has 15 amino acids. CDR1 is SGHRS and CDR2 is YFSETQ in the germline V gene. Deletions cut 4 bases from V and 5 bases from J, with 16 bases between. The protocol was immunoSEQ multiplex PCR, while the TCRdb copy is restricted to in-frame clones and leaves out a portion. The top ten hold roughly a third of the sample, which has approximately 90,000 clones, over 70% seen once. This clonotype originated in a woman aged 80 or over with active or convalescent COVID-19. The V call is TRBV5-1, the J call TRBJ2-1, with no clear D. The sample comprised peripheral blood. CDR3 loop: CASSLGRALDNEQFF. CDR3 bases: TGCGCCAGCAGCCTCGGTCGAGCCCTGGACAATGAGCAGTTCTTC.